This is a list of T cell receptor beta chains from one sample in a study of shared clonotypes between healthy human individuals. Using immunoSEQ multiplex PCR, the repertoire was profiled, and TCRdb retains in-frame clones only, with some absent. The sample contains roughly 2.1 million clones, roughly 91% of which appear only once. The sequencing sample was made of naive CD8+ T cells from PBMCs. The receptors stem from a man aged 18 to 29 in good health. Some clones in this sample may be carry-over from other donors' samples. Both conserved end residues are part of each CDR3. D genes are given only for firm matches. Where a row states a size, it is once, few, many or the class of an expanded clone; other rows omit it.

.,TRBJ1-2,.,TRBV7-9,CASSSKNRVLNGYTF
TRBD2,TRBJ2-1,.,TRBV7-9,CASSSLAGFDNEQFF
.,TRBJ2-2,.,TRBV5-6,CASSLDAGPLGRELFF
.,TRBJ2-7,.,TRBV11-2,CASSLGVGEQYF
TRBD2,TRBJ2-2,once,TRBV28,CASSLYPTSGTQIGELFF
TRBD1,TRBJ2-4,.,TRBV18,CASSPDRESIQYF
.,TRBJ2-5,once,TRBV5-6,CASSLIPGGVQETQYF
TRBD2,TRBJ2-1,.,TRBV28,CASREGLAVWDEQFF
.,TRBJ2-7,.,TRBV6-4,CASSVGPRGFEQYF
TRBD2,TRBJ2-7,.,TRBV5-6,CASSGTSGRYYEQYF
.,TRBJ2-3,once,TRBV5-6,CASSFQGWDTQYF
.,TRBJ2-3,.,TRBV7-9,CASSRTAGLGTDTQYF
.,TRBJ2-2,few,TRBV27,CASSSSVGDYTGELFF
.,TRBJ1-1,once,TRBV27,CASSTLGSEAFF
.,TRBJ2-7,.,TRBV27,CASSLSPRDEQYF
TRBD2,TRBJ2-5,.,TRBV25-1,CASSELVREGETQYF
TRBD2,TRBJ2-4,.,TRBV7-2,CASRTRTSGWVQYF
.,TRBJ2-3,.,TRBV9,CASSVDDSTDTQYF
TRBD2,TRBJ2-5,.,TRBV12-5,CASALTSKETQYF
.,TRBJ2-7,.,TRBV9,CASSVGTASSYEQYF
.,TRBJ1-2,.,TRBV28,CASSPTASYGYTF
.,TRBJ2-5,.,TRBV5-1,CASSLALGGAQETQYF
.,TRBJ1-5,.,TRBV7-8,CASSLSATGSNQPQHF
.,TRBJ1-2,.,TRBV27,CASSLGGVNYGYTF
.,TRBJ2-1,.,TRBV11-2,CASSLGGINEQFF
.,TRBJ2-7,.,TRBV15,CATSGYMASYEQYF
.,TRBJ2-7,.,TRBV29-1,CSVVRGHRSEQYF
TRBD2,TRBJ2-1,.,TRBV6-1,CASSADVSLAGALSYNEQFF
.,TRBJ2-7,.,TRBV18,CASSPLRESYEQYF
TRBD2,TRBJ2-7,.,TRBV19,CASSIGGGPQYF
TRBD1,TRBJ2-7,.,TRBV4-1,CASSPGGEQYF
.,TRBJ2-7,.,TRBV29-1,CSVVVLAYEQYF
TRBD2,TRBJ2-7,.,TRBV7-9,CASSTRTSDYEQYF
TRBD2,TRBJ2-7,once,TRBV10-3,CAISELQTSGTYEQYF
.,TRBJ2-7,.,TRBV30,CAWSVTDSEQYF
.,TRBJ2-1,.,TRBV29-1,CSVDRNEQFF